This T cell receptor (beta chain) is from a study of CD4 T cells in relation to SARS-CoV-2 and coronaviruses. Study-wide context: ViraFEST: roughly 9-day antigen culture of PBMCs, then TCR beta CDR3 sequencing. The negative reference was HIV-1 Nef peptide pool or peptide-free culture.

The unexposed donors gave CD4+ T cells in about 2011-2019, prior to COVID-19. After about 11 days of culture, CD4+ T cells were isolated. Cells permitting, SARS-CoV-2 S/N and four cold-coronavirus spikes were tested on unexposed-donor CD4+ T cells. Looked up from germline, CDR1 is SNHLY and CDR2 is FYNNEI. CDR3 length: 21 residues. J lost 4 bases, V lost 4 bases, and 22 bases had no gene match. Clones were read by immunoSEQ multiplex PCR, and TCRdb kept only the in-frame ones, dropping some. The data hold about 15,000 clones, with over 60% observed a single time. With regard to this clone: What it binds is not known.

The chain carries TRBV2 and TRBJ2-3; 11 bases map to TRBD2. The clonotype comes from a human donor in good health. The specimen sequenced was CD4+ T cells from PBMCs, cultured in vitro. The CDR3: CASSVTDRGWPLAGDPDTQYF. The CDR3 nucleotides are TGTGCCAGCAGTGTTACGGACAGAGGATGGCCACTAGCGGGAGACCCAGATACGCAGTATTTT.